One sample yielded the 8 T cell receptor beta chains listed below, sequenced in a study of pediatric ulcerative colitis. Generated by immunoSEQ multiplex PCR, the TCRdb table keeps only in-frame clones and is missing some. The sample has 15,000 to 20,000 clones, over 70% seen once. The rectum was sampled with one to two pinch biopsies at colonoscopy. Input material: gut tissue. The receptors were gathered from a boy aged 5-17 years who was a control in a study of pediatric ulcerative colitis.

This chain links TRBV21-1 with TRBJ2-3. TRBV21-1 counts as a pseudogene. The CDR3 is made up of 16 amino acids. Written as DNA, the CDR3 is TGTGCCAGCAGCAATTGGACCCTATGGTTTGGAGATACGCAGTATTTT. Translating it yields CASSNWTLWFGDTQYF.

In its sample, this clone was seen a few times. The chain uses TRBV2 and TRBJ2-7; tentative D call: TRBD1 (6 bases). The V and J ends lost 8 bases and 2 bases respectively, with 10 bases between them. Germline CDR1 SNHLY, CDR2 FYNNEI. The CDR3 has 12 amino acids. CDR3 sequence (DNA): TGTGCCAGCTTGGACAGTACCTACGAGCAGTACTTC. Translated: CASLDSTYEQYF. The whole variable domain, remainder taken from reference TRBV2 and TRBJ2-7, is EPEVTQTPSHQVTQMGQEVILRCVPISNHLYFYWYRQILGQKVEFLVSFYNNEISEKSEIFDDQFSVERPDGSNFTLKIRSTKLEDSAMYFCASLDSTYEQYFGPGTRLTVT.

The chain has TRBV6-5 and TRBJ1-1, with unresolved D. The CDR3 runs to 11 residues. Trimming pared 4 bases from V and 7 bases from J, leaving 7 bases between. Germline V lookup: CDR1 MNHEY, CDR2 SVGAGI. CDR3 sequence (DNA): TGTGCCAGCAGTTCTCAGGTTGAAGCTTTCTTT. Translated: CASSSQVEAFF.

The chain carries TRBV6-1 and TRBJ2-7; TRBD2 matches at 8 bases. Trimming cost V 2 bases and J 3 bases; bases outside gene matches: 9. There are 16 residues in the CDR3. Germline CDR1 MNHNS, CDR2 SASEGT. The CDR3 protein is CASSESAGGGGYEQYF. CDR3 DNA sequence: TGTGCCAGCAGTGAATCTGCCGGGGGGGGCGGCTACGAGCAGTACTTC.

This rearrangement joins TRBV5-1 to TRBJ2-7; D uncertain. V shed 1 base and J shed 0 bases, with 14 bases lying between them. Germline CDR1 is SGHRS and CDR2 is YFSETQ. The CDR3 loop spans 16 amino acids. The CDR3, as DNA: TGCGCCAGCAGCTTGTTGGCCCTAACTTTCTCCTACGAGCAGTACTTC. This codes for CASSLLALTFSYEQYF.

The rearrangement uses TRBV11-2 and TRBJ2-5; the D call may be TRBD1 or TRBD2 (5 bases each). The tail of the sequence fits TRBJ2-7 better, so the J call may be wrong. The CDR3 is 15 residues long. In germline, CDR1 is SGHAT, CDR2 FQNNGV. CDR3 in amino acids: CASSSDTGPIYEQYF. The CDR3 DNA follows: TGTGCCAGCAGTTCCGATACGGGACCGATCTACGAGCAGTACTTC.

The CDR3 protein is CASSLGGAGGNYGYTF. The CDR3 DNA sequence: TGTGCCAGCAGCTTAGGTGGCGCAGGGGGTAACTATGGCTACACCTTC. The chain combines TRBV7-3 with TRBJ1-2, with 7 bases lining up with TRBD1. The CDR3 runs 16 residues. Germline V gene sequence: CDR1 SGHTA, CDR2 FQGTGA. V lost 2 bases, J lost 1 base, and 7 bases stayed unmatched.

This rearrangement joins TRBV5-4 to TRBJ2-5; D perhaps matches TRBD2 (5 bases). This CDR3 contains 12 residues. Between the trimmed V and J ends, which lost 2 bases and 3 bases, there was a span of 5 bases. Looked up from germline, CDR1 is SGHNT and CDR2 is YYREEE (reference sequence). The CDR3 is CASSFGKETQYF. The CDR3, as DNA: TGTGCCAGCAGCTTCGGGAAAGAGACCCAGTACTTC.